The next 5 T cell receptor beta chains were all read from a single sample in a study of T cells after yellow fever vaccination. TCRdb re-called the 5' RACE reads through MiXCR, storing one row per CDR3 protein. The sample has about 240,000 distinct CDR3 sequences; less than 9% are singletons. Sample: CD4+ T cells sorted from PBMCs, taken 15 days after the yellow fever booster vaccination. All receptors come from a man aged 25-45 years who received the YFV17D yellow fever vaccine.

This clonotype has more than one count but fewer than ten. The rearrangement uses TRBV28 and TRBJ2-4; possible D gene TRBD1, 6 bases. V dropped 10 bases and J dropped 3 bases, with 25 bases sitting between them. Germline V gene lookup returns CDR1 MDHEN and CDR2 SYDVKM. The CDR3 length is 17 residues. The chain's CDR3 is CATFTDRRSSGKNIQYF. The CDR3, as DNA: TGTGCCACCTTCACCGACAGGAGGTCTTCGGGCAAAAACATTCAGTACTTC.

This clonotype was picked up a small number of times. The chain carries TRBV5-1 and TRBJ2-5, with 12 positions matching TRBD1. With V trimmed by 3 bases and J by 4 bases, 4 bases remained unmatched. Germline lookup yields CDR1 SGHRS and CDR2 YFSETQ. The CDR3 has 15 amino acids. The CDR3 here is CASSWGTGGPETQYF. The CDR3 region has the DNA TGCGCCAGCAGCTGGGGGACAGGGGGCCCAGAGACCCAGTACTTC.

This clonotype was observed many times. This chain uses TRBV7-9 with TRBJ2-5, with D perhaps being TRBD1 or TRBD2 (5 bases each). Germline loops: CDR1 SEHNR, CDR2 FQNEAQ (reference sequence). This CDR3 has 17 residues. The V end lost 5 bases, the J end lost 4 bases, and 23 bases lay between the germline ends. CDR3 amino acids: CASSHRSVGTRGETQYF. The DNA of the CDR3 is TGTGCCAGCAGCCATCGGTCGGTTGGGACCAGAGGAGAGACCCAGTACTTC.

This chain connects TRBV29-1 to TRBJ2-3; D ambiguous. The CDR3 has 14 residues. V shed 5 bases and J shed 3 bases, with 15 bases lying between them. From germline, CDR1 is SQVTM and CDR2 ANQGSEA. The CDR3 reads CSVCSGPWTDTQYF. DNA for the CDR3: TGCAGCGTTTGTTCGGGCCCCTGGACAGATACGCAGTATTTT.

The J gene is TRBJ2-1, the V gene TRBV5-4; D may be TRBD1 (5 bases). CDR3 length equals 18 residues. Trimming shortened V by 0 bases and J by 4 bases, and 20 bases separated the two germline ends. Germline V gene lookup returns CDR1 SGHNT and CDR2 YYREEE (reference sequence). The CDR3 DNA reads as TGTGCCAGCAGCTTGGACGTCAGTATAGGTGGGGCGTACAATGAGCAGTTCTTC. Amino acids: CASSLDVSIGGAYNEQFF.